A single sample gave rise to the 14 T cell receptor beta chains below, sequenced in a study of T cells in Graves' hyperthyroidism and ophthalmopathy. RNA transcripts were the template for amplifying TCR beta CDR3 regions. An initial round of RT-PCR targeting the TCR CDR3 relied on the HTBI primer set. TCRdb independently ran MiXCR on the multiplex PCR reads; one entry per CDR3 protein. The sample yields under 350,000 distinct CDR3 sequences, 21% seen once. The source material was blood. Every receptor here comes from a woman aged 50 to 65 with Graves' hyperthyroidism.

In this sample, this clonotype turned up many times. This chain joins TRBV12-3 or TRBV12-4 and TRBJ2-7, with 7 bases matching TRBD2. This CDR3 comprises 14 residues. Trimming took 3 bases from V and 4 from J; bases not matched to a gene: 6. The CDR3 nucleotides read TGTGCCAGCAGTTTCTCCGGGAGGAGGTACGAGCAGTACTTC. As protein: CASSFSGRRYEQYF.

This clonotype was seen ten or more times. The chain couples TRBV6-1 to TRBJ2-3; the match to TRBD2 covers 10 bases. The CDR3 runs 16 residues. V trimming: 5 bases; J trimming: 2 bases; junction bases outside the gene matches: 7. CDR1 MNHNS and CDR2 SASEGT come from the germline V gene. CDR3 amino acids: CASSPKLAGFTDTQYF. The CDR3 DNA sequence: TGTGCCAGCAGTCCAAAACTAGCGGGGTTCACAGATACGCAGTATTTT.

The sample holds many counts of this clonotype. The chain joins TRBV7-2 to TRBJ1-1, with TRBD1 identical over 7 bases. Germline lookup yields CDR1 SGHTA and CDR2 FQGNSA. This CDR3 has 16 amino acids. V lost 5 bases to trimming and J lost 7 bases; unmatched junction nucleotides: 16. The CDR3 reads CASSAHRGLGAYEAFF. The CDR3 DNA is TGTGCCAGCAGCGCCCACAGGGGCCTGGGGGCGTATGAAGCTTTCTTT.

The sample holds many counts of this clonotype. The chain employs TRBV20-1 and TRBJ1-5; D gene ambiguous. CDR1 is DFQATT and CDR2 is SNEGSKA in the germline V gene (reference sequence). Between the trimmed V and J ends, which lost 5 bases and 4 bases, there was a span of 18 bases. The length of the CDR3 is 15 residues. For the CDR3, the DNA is TGCAGTGCTTTGGTGGAGGGCTTAGGTAATCAGCCCCAGCATTTT. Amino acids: CSALVEGLGNQPQHF.

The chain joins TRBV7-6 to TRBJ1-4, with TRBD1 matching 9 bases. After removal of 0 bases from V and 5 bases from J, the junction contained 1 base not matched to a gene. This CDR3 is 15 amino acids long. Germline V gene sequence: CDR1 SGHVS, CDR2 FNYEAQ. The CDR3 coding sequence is TGTGCCAGCAGCTTAGCGGGACAGGGCAATGAAAAACTGTTTTTT. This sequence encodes CASSLAGQGNEKLFF.

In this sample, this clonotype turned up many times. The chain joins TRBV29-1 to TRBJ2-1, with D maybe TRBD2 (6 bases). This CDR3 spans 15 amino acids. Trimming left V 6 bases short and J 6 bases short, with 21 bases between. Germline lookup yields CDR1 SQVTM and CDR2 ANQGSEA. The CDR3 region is CSVPGGTITGNEQFF. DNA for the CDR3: TGCAGCGTACCAGGAGGGACCATCACGGGCAATGAGCAGTTCTTC.

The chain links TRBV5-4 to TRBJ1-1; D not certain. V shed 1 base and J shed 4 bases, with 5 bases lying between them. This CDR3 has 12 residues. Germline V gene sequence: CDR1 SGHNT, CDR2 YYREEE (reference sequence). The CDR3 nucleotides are TGTGCCAGCAGCTTGTGGGCCACTGAAGCTTTCTTT. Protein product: CASSLWATEAFF.

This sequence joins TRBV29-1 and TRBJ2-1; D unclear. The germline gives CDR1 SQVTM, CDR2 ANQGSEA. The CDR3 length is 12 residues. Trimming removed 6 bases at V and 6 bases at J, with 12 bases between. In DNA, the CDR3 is TGCAGCGTCCTCTGGCCCCTCAATGAGCAGTTCTTC. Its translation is CSVLWPLNEQFF.

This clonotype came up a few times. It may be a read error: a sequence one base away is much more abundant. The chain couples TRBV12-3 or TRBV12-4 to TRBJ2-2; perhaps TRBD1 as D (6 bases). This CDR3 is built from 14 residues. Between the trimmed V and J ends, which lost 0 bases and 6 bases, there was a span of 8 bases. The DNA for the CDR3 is TGTGCCAGCAGTTTAGCGCCAGGGGCCGGGGAGCTGTTTTTT. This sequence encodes CASSLAPGAGELFF.

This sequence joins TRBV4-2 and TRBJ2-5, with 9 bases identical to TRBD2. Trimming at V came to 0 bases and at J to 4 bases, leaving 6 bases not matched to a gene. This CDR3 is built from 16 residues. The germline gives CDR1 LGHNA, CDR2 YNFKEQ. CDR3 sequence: CASSQDWGLAVETQYF. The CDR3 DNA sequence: TGTGCCAGCAGCCAAGATTGGGGACTAGCAGTAGAGACCCAGTACTTC.

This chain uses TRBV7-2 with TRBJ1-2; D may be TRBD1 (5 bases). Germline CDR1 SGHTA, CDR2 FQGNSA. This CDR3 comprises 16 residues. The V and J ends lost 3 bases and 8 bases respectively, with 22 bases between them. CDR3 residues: CASSLTAGTREGGYTF. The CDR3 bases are TGTGCCAGCAGCTTGACCGCCGGGACTAGGGAAGGAGGCTACACCTTC.

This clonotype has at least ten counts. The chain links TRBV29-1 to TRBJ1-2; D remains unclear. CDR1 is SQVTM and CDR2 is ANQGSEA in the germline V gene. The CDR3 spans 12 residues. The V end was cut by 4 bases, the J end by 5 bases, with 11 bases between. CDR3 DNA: TGCAGCGTTGCAGGACGACAATATGGCTACACCTTC. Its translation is CSVAGRQYGYTF.

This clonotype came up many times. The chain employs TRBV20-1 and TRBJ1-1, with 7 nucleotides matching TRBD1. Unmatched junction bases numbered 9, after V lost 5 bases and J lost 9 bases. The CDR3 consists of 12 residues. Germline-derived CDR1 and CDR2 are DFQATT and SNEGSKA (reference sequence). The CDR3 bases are TGCAGTGCTCCCAAAGGACAGGAAAAAGCTTTCTTT. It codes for CSAPKGQEKAFF.

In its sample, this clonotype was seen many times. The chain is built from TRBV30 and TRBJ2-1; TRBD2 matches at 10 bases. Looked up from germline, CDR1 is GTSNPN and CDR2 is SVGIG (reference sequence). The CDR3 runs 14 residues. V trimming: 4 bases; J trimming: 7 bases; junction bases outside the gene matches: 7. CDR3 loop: CAWTSGRVRNEQFF. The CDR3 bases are TGTGCCTGGACCAGCGGGAGGGTAAGAAATGAGCAGTTCTTC. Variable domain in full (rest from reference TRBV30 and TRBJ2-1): SQTIHQWPATLVQPVGSPLSLECTVEGTSNPNLYWYRQAAGRGLQLLFYSVGIGQISSEVPQNLSASRPQDRQFILSSKKLLLSDSGFYLCAWTSGRVRNEQFFGPGTRLTVL.